This section outlines one T cell receptor beta chain sequence together with its context. Germline CDR1 is LNHDA and CDR2 is SQIVND (reference sequence). The CDR3 has 14 amino acids. The V gene end was trimmed by 7 bases and the J gene end by 9 bases; junction bases not matched to a gene: 11. Original processing notes: Reference gene primer amplification gave estimated nucleated cell counts. Generated by immunoSEQ multiplex PCR, the TCRdb table keeps only in-frame clones and is missing some. V and J calls and clone size come straight from that table; D and trimming were deduced from the DNA. Of 60,000 or so clones in the sample, 75% to 90% are singletons; the top ten hold over 9.5%. The data were obtained in a study of blood T cell repertoires in COVID-19. Overall study context: Samples taken during acute and convalescent COVID-19 were collected in the United States, Italy and Spain. Sources were T cells, B-cell-depleted T cells, or PBMCs; the material itself was cDNA or gDNA.

The origin of this receptor is a human donor with acute or convalescent COVID-19. The donor label of this sample is uncertain. The material sequenced was peripheral blood. V and J are TRBV19 and TRBJ2-3, with 9 bases lining up with TRBD2. The CDR3 DNA reads TGTGCCAGTACCCCCGGGACTAGCAGCCGCACGCAGTATTTT. This translates into CASTPGTSSRTQYF.